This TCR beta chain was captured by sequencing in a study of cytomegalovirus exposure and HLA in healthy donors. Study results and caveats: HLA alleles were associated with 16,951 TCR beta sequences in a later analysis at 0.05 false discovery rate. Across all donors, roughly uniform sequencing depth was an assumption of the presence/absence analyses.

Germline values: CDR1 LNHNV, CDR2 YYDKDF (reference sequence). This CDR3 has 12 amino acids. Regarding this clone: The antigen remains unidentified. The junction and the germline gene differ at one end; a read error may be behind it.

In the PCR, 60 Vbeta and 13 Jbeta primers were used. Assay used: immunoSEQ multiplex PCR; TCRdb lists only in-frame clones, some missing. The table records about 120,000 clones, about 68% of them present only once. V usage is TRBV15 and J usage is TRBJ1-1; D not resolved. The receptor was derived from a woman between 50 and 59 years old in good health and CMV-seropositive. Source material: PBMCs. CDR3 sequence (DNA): TGTGCTACCAGCAGAAGCGAAGAAGAAGCTTTCTTT. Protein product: CATSRSEEEAFF.